A selection of T cell receptor beta chains follows, all from one sample in a study of blood T cell repertoires in COVID-19. The data were produced by immunoSEQ multiplex PCR, yet TCRdb's version contains in-frame clones alone and is incomplete. Of around 29,000 clones in the sample, roughly 90% were seen once. The sequencing sample was made of peripheral blood. Every receptor here comes from a human donor in a cohort sampled during active COVID-19. The CDR3 runs from the conserved cysteine through the conserved F or W. Each record gives: D gene, V gene, clone size, J gene, CDR3 DNA, CDR3 protein. The D gene is left open where the match is weak. Size values are once, few and many counts, or a class for expanded clones, and some rows have none.

d_call: -
v_call: TRBV30
clone_size: few
j_call: TRBJ1-3
cdr3_nt: TGTGCCTGGAGGAAAGACAGGATCTCTGGAAACACCATATATTTT
cdr3_aa: CAWRKDRISGNTIYF

d_call: -
v_call: TRBV6-2/TRBV6-3
clone_size: -
j_call: TRBJ2-7
cdr3_nt: TGTGCCAGCAGCTCTGCCTACGAGCAGTACTTC
cdr3_aa: CASSSAYEQYF

d_call: -
v_call: TRBV9
clone_size: -
j_call: TRBJ2-5
cdr3_nt: TGTGCCAGCAGCGTGGGGCTCAAACAGACCCAGTACTTC
cdr3_aa: CASSVGLKQTQYF

d_call: -
v_call: TRBV7-8
clone_size: -
j_call: TRBJ1-5
cdr3_nt: TGTGCCAGCAGCTTACGAGACAGATTTAGCAATCAGCCCCAGCATTTT
cdr3_aa: CASSLRDRFSNQPQHF

d_call: -
v_call: TRBV13
clone_size: -
j_call: TRBJ1-1
cdr3_nt: TGTGCCAGCAGCAGATTACAGGGAGGGGCGGACACTGAAGCTTTCTTT
cdr3_aa: CASSRLQGGADTEAFF

d_call: -
v_call: TRBV2
clone_size: -
j_call: TRBJ1-2
cdr3_nt: TGTGCCAGCAGTGAACAGGCAGGGGCAAACTATGGCTACACCTTC
cdr3_aa: CASSEQAGANYGYTF

d_call: -
v_call: TRBV14
clone_size: -
j_call: TRBJ1-2
cdr3_nt: TGTGCCAGCAGCCAAGACCAGGGTATGGTCCCCCATGGCTACACCTTC
cdr3_aa: CASSQDQGMVPHGYTF

d_call: TRBD2
v_call: TRBV4-2
clone_size: few
j_call: TRBJ2-1
cdr3_nt: TGTGCCAGCAGCCAACAGCGGGGGAGCTCCTACAATGAGCAGTTCTTC
cdr3_aa: CASSQQRGSSYNEQFF

d_call: TRBD2
v_call: TRBV5-1
clone_size: -
j_call: TRBJ2-2
cdr3_nt: TGCGCCAGCAGCCCCGGCCCTAGCGGGGGCCTGAACACCGGGGAGCTGTTTTTT
cdr3_aa: CASSPGPSGGLNTGELFF

d_call: TRBD2
v_call: TRBV24-1
clone_size: -
j_call: TRBJ2-3
cdr3_nt: TGTGCCACCAGTGAGCTAGCGGGGGGGACAGATACGCAGTATTTT
cdr3_aa: CATSELAGGTDTQYF

d_call: TRBD1
v_call: TRBV10-3
clone_size: -
j_call: TRBJ1-2
cdr3_nt: TGTGCCATCGGATATCGACAGGGAAGGGCTGGCTACACCTTC
cdr3_aa: CAIGYRQGRAGYTF

d_call: -
v_call: TRBV7-2
clone_size: -
j_call: TRBJ1-4
cdr3_nt: TGTGCCAGCAGCTTAGTACCCGGGGTGGATGAAAAACTGTTTTTT
cdr3_aa: CASSLVPGVDEKLFF

d_call: TRBD2
v_call: TRBV6-5
clone_size: once
j_call: TRBJ2-3
cdr3_nt: TGTGCCAGCAGTTCACGACTAGCGGGACTCACAGATACGCAGTATTTT
cdr3_aa: CASSSRLAGLTDTQYF

d_call: TRBD1
v_call: TRBV10-3
clone_size: -
j_call: TRBJ1-4
cdr3_nt: TGTGCCATCAGTGAGACCGGGACAGGGACTAATGAAAAACTGTTTTTT
cdr3_aa: CAISETGTGTNEKLFF

d_call: TRBD2
v_call: TRBV27
clone_size: -
j_call: TRBJ2-1
cdr3_nt: TGTGCCAGCACCCTGACTAGCGTCTTAGATGAGCAGTTCTTC
cdr3_aa: CASTLTSVLDEQFF

d_call: -
v_call: TRBV6-2/TRBV6-3
clone_size: -
j_call: TRBJ2-5
cdr3_nt: TGTGCCAGCAGTAAACCCGGGGGAGGAGAGACCCAGTACTTC
cdr3_aa: CASSKPGGGETQYF

d_call: -
v_call: TRBV18
clone_size: once
j_call: TRBJ2-7
cdr3_nt: TGTGCCAGCTCACCACCCGGCGGCTACGAGCAGTACTTC
cdr3_aa: CASSPPGGYEQYF

d_call: TRBD1
v_call: TRBV19
clone_size: -
j_call: TRBJ1-6
cdr3_nt: TGTGCCAGTAGTTCACGGACAGGGGGCACTAATTCACCCCTCCACTTT
cdr3_aa: CASSSRTGGTNSPLHF

d_call: -
v_call: TRBV5-4
clone_size: -
j_call: TRBJ1-2
cdr3_nt: TGTGCCAGCAGCTTCGAACACAGGAACTATGGCTACACCTTC
cdr3_aa: CASSFEHRNYGYTF

d_call: TRBD2
v_call: TRBV29-1
clone_size: -
j_call: TRBJ2-7
cdr3_nt: TGCAGCGTTGAAGGTTTCGAATCGGGGGGGCCCTACGAGCAGTACTTC
cdr3_aa: CSVEGFESGGPYEQYF

d_call: TRBD1
v_call: TRBV9
clone_size: -
j_call: TRBJ2-7
cdr3_nt: TGTGCCAGCAGCGAGGGGGACAGGGGATACGAGCAGTACTTC
cdr3_aa: CASSEGDRGYEQYF

d_call: TRBD1
v_call: TRBV10-3
clone_size: -
j_call: TRBJ2-5
cdr3_nt: TGTGCCATCTGTAGGGGACAGGGGGTTCTGGGGGAGACCCAGTACTTC
cdr3_aa: CAICRGQGVLGETQYF

d_call: TRBD1
v_call: TRBV10-1
clone_size: -
j_call: TRBJ2-3
cdr3_nt: TGCGCCAGCAGTGAGGAGACAGGGGTCAGCACAGATACGCAGTATTTT
cdr3_aa: CASSEETGVSTDTQYF

d_call: -
v_call: TRBV19
clone_size: once
j_call: TRBJ2-2
cdr3_nt: TGTGCCAGTAGGGTTTTGCGGGGGCGGGGCACCGGGGAGCTGTTTTTT
cdr3_aa: CASRVLRGRGTGELFF